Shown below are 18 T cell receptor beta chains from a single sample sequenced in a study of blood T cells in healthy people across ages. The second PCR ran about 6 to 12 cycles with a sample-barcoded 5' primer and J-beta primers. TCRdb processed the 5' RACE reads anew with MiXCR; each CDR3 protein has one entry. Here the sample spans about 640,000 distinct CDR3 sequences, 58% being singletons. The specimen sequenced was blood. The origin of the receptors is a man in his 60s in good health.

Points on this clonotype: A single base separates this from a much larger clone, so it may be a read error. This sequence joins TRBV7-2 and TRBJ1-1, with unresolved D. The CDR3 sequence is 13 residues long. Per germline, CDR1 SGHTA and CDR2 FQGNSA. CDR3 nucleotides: TGTGCCAGCAGCGTAACCGGCGGCACTGCAGCTTTCTTT. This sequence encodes CASSVTGGTAAFF.

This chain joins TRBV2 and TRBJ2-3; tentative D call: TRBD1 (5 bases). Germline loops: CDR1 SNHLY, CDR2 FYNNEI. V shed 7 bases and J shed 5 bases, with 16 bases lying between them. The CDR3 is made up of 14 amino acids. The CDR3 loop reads CASNEVQVVDTQYF. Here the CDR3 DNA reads TGTGCCAGCAATGAGGTACAGGTTGTAGATACGCAGTATTTT.

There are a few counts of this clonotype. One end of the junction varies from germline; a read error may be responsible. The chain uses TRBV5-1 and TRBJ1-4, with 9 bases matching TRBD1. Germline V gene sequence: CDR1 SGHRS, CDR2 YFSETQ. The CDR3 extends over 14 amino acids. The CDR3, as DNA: TGTGCCAGCAGCTCGGGACAGGGAGGGGAAAAACTGTTTTTT. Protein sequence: CASSSGQGGEKLFF.

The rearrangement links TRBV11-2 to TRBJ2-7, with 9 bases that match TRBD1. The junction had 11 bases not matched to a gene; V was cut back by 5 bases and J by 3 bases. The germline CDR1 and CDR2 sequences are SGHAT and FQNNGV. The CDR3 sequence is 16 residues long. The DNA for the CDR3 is TGTGCCAGCAGCGTAGTGCCGACAGGGGGTCTCTACGAGCAGTACTTC. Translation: CASSVVPTGGLYEQYF.

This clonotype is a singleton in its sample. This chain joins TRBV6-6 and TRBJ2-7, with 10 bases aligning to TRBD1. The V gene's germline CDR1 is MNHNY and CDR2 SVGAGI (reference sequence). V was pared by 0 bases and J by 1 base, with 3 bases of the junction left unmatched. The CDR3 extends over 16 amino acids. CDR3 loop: CASSYSMGQGSYEQYF. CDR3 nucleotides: TGTGCCAGCAGTTACTCGATGGGACAGGGGTCCTACGAGCAGTACTTC.

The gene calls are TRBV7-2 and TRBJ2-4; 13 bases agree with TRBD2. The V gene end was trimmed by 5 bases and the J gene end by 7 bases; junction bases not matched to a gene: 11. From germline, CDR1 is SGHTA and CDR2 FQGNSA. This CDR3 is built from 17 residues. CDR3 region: CASSQTGLAGTQNIQYF. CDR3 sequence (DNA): TGTGCCAGCAGCCAGACGGGACTAGCGGGGACCCAGAACATTCAGTACTTC.

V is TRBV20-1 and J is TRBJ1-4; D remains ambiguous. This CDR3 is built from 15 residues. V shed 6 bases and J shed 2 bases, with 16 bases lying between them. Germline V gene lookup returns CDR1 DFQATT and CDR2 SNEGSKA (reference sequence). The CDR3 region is CSAQDVGTTNEKLFF. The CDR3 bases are TGCAGTGCGCAGGACGTAGGCACGACTAATGAAAAACTGTTTTTT.

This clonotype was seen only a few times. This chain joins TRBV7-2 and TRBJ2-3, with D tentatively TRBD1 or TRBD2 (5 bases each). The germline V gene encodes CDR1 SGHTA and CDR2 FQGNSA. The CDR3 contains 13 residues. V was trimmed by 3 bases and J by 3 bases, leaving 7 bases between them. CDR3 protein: CASSFRETDTQYF. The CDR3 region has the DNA TGTGCCAGCAGCTTCAGGGAGACAGATACGCAGTATTTT.

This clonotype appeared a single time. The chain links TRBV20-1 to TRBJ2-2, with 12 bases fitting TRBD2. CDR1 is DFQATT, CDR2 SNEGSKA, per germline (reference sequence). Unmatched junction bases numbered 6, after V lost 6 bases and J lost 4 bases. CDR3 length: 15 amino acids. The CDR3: CSAPGLAGSTGELFF. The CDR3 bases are TGCAGTGCACCCGGACTAGCGGGGAGCACCGGGGAGCTGTTTTTT.

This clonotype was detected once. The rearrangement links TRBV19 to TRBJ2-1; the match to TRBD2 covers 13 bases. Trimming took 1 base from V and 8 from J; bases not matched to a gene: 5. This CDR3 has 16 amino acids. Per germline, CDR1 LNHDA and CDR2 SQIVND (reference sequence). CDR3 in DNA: TGTGCCAGTAGTATAGCTACTAGCGGGGGGGTGGATGAGCAGTTCTTC. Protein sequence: CASSIATSGGVDEQFF.

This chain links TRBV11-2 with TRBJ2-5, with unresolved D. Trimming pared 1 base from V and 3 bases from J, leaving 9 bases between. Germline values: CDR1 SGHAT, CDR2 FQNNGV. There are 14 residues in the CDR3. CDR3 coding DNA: TGTGCCAGCAGCTTAGCTGTAGCTAAAGAGACCCAGTACTTC. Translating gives CASSLAVAKETQYF.

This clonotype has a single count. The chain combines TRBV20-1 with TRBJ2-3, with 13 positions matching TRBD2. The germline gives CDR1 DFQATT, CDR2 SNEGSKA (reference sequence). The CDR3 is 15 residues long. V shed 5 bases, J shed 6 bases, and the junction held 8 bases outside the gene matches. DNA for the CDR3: TGCAGTGCTGATGGACTAGCGGGGGCAGGGGATACGCAGTATTTT. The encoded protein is CSADGLAGAGDTQYF.

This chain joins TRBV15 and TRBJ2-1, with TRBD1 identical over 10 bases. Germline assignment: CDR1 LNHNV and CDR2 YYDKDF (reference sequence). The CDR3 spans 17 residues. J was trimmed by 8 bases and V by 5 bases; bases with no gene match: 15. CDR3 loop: CATSPFPGQGHRDEQFF. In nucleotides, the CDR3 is TGTGCCACCAGCCCTTTCCCGGGACAGGGGCATAGGGATGAGCAGTTCTTC.

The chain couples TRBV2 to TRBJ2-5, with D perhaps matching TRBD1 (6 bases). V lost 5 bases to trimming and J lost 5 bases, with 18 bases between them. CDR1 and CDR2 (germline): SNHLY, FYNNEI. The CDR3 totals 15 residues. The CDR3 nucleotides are TGTGCCAGCAGTTCACAGGGCGGCTCGAGGGAGACCCAGTACTTC. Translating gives CASSSQGGSRETQYF.

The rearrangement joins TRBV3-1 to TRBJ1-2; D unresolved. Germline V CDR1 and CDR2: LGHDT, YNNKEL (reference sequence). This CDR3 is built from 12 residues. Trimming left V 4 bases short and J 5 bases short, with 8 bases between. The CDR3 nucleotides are TGTGCCAGCAGCCTCACAGAGTATGGCTACACCTTC. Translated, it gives CASSLTEYGYTF.

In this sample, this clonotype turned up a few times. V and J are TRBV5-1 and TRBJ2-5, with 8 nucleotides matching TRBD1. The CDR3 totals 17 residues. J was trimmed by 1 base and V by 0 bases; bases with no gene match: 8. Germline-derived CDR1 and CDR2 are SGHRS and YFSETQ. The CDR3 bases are TGCGCCAGCAGCTTGGCCCCGGGACAGGCGGGCCAAGAGACCCAGTACTTC. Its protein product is CASSLAPGQAGQETQYF.

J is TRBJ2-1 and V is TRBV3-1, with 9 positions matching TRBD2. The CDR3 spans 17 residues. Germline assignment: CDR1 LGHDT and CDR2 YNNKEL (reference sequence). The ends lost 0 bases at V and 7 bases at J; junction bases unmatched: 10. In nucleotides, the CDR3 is TGTGCCAGCAGCCAAGAAGCTAGCGGGGTGTGGGAAAATGAGCAGTTCTTC. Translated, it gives CASSQEASGVWENEQFF.

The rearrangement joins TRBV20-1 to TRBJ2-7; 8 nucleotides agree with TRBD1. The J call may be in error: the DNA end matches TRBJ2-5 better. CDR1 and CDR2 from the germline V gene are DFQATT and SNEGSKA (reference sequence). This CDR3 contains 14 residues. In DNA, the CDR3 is TGCAGTGCACCTAGGACAGGGCGGAGTGAGACCCAGTACTTC. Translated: CSAPRTGRSETQYF.